This TCR beta chain comes out of a study of cytomegalovirus exposure and HLA in healthy donors (dated by TCRdb to 2016 to 2017). Regarding the research as a whole: An earlier analysis of some 550 of the donors reported 250 to 300 Gb of sequence data and 117 million unique TCR beta sequences from about 200 million T cells. An early release that covered about 600 HLA-typed donors contained about 300 gigabases of sequencing data and approximately 85 million unique TCR sequences. Of the roughly 400 genotyped donors, approximately 81% were placed in the genetic ancestry cluster associated with self-reported Caucasian donors. The study was designed to test whether signatures of past pathogen exposure could be identified by cataloging public T cell receptors. Using immunosequencing, the study profiled T cell repertoires from around 680 subjects and related those repertoires to cytomegalovirus serostatus. Besides the first cohort of about 730 subjects, a separate validation cohort made up of roughly 120 different subjects was used. To predict cytomegalovirus infection status, the study combined high-throughput TCR immunosequencing, statistical association of individual TCRs with disease status, and machine learning. A later analysis re-examined previously published TCR beta repertoires from more than 600 donors and added high-resolution HLA genotyping to investigate patterns of TCR occurrence. Rather than using new phenotypic data, the later analysis identified candidate immune exposures from TCR beta sequences and from how often those sequences occurred across donors. To decide whether each TCR beta V gene segment behaved as functional or pseudogenic, an earlier analysis of 587 of the donors relied on high-throughput TCR beta sequencing. Alongside the repertoire data, information on donor age, sex, ethnicity and CMV serostatus was compiled. In a later genetic analysis, genome-wide SNP genotypes for about three fifths of the roughly 670 donors were used, and that subset was treated as a discovery cohort. All discovery cohort repertoires had been generated on a single sequencing platform. HLA typing included class I and class II loci at four-digit resolution. The number of donors typed differed by locus, with roughly 620-630 for A, B, C, DRB1 and DQB1, roughly 520 for DQA1, approximately 580 for DPA1, and around 430 for DPB1. About five DR-DQ haplotypes were treated as single units for association and clustering because of strong linkage in the cohort. Among 350 to 400 genotyped donors of the cohort, an average of around 240,000 unique TCR beta nucleotide sequences were sequenced per donor, roughly 20% of them non-productive. The study at large found these results: A total of roughly 160 TCR beta chains were listed by the study as associated with cytomegalovirus. Presence/absence analyses assumed roughly uniform sequencing depth across donors, an assumption that may not hold. An association between a missense DCLRE1C variant and V-gene and J-gene trimming of TCR beta chains was found in a later genetic analysis and replicated in an independent cohort. In a later analysis, most CMV-associated TCR beta chains were found to appear HLA-restricted, with HLA associations seemingly driven largely by CMV exposure. Strong co-occurrence of HLA alleles, especially DR and DQ, made assigning TCR associations to individual alleles difficult. According to a later analysis, parvovirus B19, influenza, CMV and Epstein-Barr virus appeared linked to several top co-occurrence clusters. In a later analysis, the rate of TCR association differed among HLA loci, with DRB1 alleles having the most associated TCRs and HLA-C alleles having the fewest. Linkage disequilibrium might explain the correlated functional status among segregating V segments, but an unknown experimental factor could not be ruled out. A later analysis associated around 16,000 TCR beta sequences with specific HLA alleles at a false discovery rate of 0.05. Most TCR sequences were seen in very few donors, while some public TCRs were found in many individuals. In a later genetic analysis, fewer N-insertions in productive TCRs were reported among donors in an Asian-associated ancestry cluster than the roughly 700-donor mean. HLA typing was unavailable for some donors at each locus, so association tests used only the typed subset. In an earlier analysis of 587 of the donors, most TCR beta V segments appeared in productive rearrangements about 90% or about 30% of the time, broadly matching IMGT annotations. In a later analysis, HLA-associated TCR beta chains showed more clonal expansion and lower generation probabilities than non-associated chains that were equally common. This cohort had only TCR beta chains sequenced, and the lack of alpha or paired-chain data limited which features could be detected. In vitro tests confirmed that a few of the cytomegalovirus-associated TCR beta chains recognize cytomegalovirus antigens. The earlier analysis of a few hundred of the donors excluded over 15 rarely observed V segments, including chromosome 9 orphons, because counts were too low. A group of highly shared sequence variants was considered likely to be a technical artifact of the sequencing pipeline. In both the original and validation cohorts, the classifier was reported to diagnose cytomegalovirus status with high specificity and sensitivity. Some IMGT-functional V segments, including TRBV6-2 and TRBV6-3, could not be distinguished by the 87-base-pair reads and were therefore excluded. A further reported finding was that TCR beta sequences accurately predicted the HLA-A and HLA-B alleles for most subjects in the first cohort. The authors suggested that the approach could potentially be generalized to other disease states and immunological phenotypes. For the cohort, immune exposure information was limited to CMV serostatus.

This clone was counted a few times. Which antigen it targets is not known. It has no much larger one-base neighbor in the sample; base qualities were not kept. In total, just over 650 healthy bone marrow donors made up the cohort. All cohort members were sampled while nominally healthy, although unrecorded immune exposures were likely present. The donor was CMV seropositive and belonged to the group of 270 or so seropositive cohort members. Every donor gave a peripheral blood sample, and the peripheral blood mononuclear cells from that sample were used for TCR beta sequencing. The Qiagen DNeasy Blood Extraction Kit was used to extract genomic DNA from the blood cell samples. V is cut by 3 bases and J by 2 bases, and the space between the germline ends is 14 bases. CDR1 and CDR2 are read off the germline V gene as MGHDK and SYGVNS. From cysteine to phenylalanine, the CDR3 is 16 amino acids long. Here the CDR3 DNA is all that survives: 48 bases in frame from base 1.

Library preparation used the immunoSEQ multiplex PCR assay. For the multiplex PCR, a mixture combining 60 forward primers for TCR Vbeta segments and 13 reverse primers for TCR Jbeta segments was used. Amplification of the CDR3 region of rearranged TCR beta genes was performed with a multiplex PCR assay on genomic DNA. The amplified TCR beta libraries were sequenced on the Illumina HiSeq System as 87-base-pair reads. In the original analysis: In a later analysis, some 80 million unique TCR beta chains were counted across the approximately 640 repertoires, and approximately 11 million of these chains were shared by at least two donors. Raw reads were error-corrected and collapsed into unique sequences with a nearest-neighbor algorithm that merged closely related sequences to remove PCR and sequencing errors. CDR3 sequences were aligned to IMGT reference sequences to assign V, D and J gene segments. For a sequence to be retained, at least a six-nucleotide match to both a V gene segment and a J gene segment was required. Rearrangements were called productive when the CDR3 lacked stop codons and stayed in frame with V and J; all others were non-productive. Following IMGT convention, CDR3 was defined as the stretch from the second conserved V-encoded cysteine to the conserved J-encoded phenylalanine. The earlier analysis of roughly 590 of the donors excluded sequences that lacked an unambiguous match to a single V gene segment. In an earlier analysis of several hundred of the donors, V segments were called functional above 56.7% productive rearrangements and were called segregating when the between-donor standard deviation exceeded 5%. A statistical classification framework was built for diagnosing cytomegalovirus status from the catalog of TCR beta chain sequences. In a later analysis, V and J genes were assigned by comparing TCR nucleotide sequences against IMGT/GENE-DB human TR gene sequences. A later analysis assigned CDR3 sequences and most-parsimonious VDJ recombination scenarios with the TCRdist pipeline. In a later analysis, each TCR beta chain was defined by its CDR3 amino acid sequence together with its V-gene family, and reads without a unique V-gene family were excluded. To address suspected cross-contamination and a sequencing artifact, a later analysis removed a few hundred highly shared, low-generation-probability nucleotide sequences. For each public chain, a later analysis derived a clonal expansion index from normalized ranks of inferred template counts within each repertoire. In a later analysis, generation probabilities were computed using a VDJ recombination model fitted to out-of-frame rearrangements, and the results were checked against IGoR. Hypergeometric tests were used in a later analysis to score TCR-TCR, TCR-HLA and TCR-CMV co-occurrence, with a repertoire-size bias correction applied to the TCR pairs. A later analysis estimated false discovery rates by permuting HLA or CMV assignments 20 times. In a later analysis, co-occurring TCRs were grouped using DBSCAN, with TCRdist sequence similarity added in when clustering inside HLA-allele-positive subsets. For co-occurrence clustering, repertoires with fewer than 30,000 or more than 120,000 public chains were excluded, along with roughly 5 repertoires with anomalous nucleotide sharing. The source is immuneACCESS, and TCRdb retained only in-frame sequences with V and J called. Part of the clones is not carried over; for the studies checked, unresolved V genes explain less than half of this, and the remainder is unexplained. V and J calls and clone size are as listed in that table; D and trimming were resolved from the DNA. Across this sample there are 150,000 to 200,000 clones, with roughly 10% seen only once. The ten top clones hold roughly 1.3% of the sample.

Sequenced sample: PBMCs. The rearrangement joined TRBV25-1 to TRBJ2-1; the D gene is possibly TRBD1, with 6 bases matching. The clonotype was recovered from a woman in her 30s in good health and CMV-seropositive. The DNA sequence is given as TGTGCCAGCAGTGACTTCAGGGGCGTCGCCTACAATGAGCAGTTCTTC. This yields the protein CASSDFRGVAYNEQFF.